This TCR beta chain was recorded in a study of blood T cell repertoires in COVID-19. In the study overall: From the United States, Italy and Spain came samples of acute and convalescent COVID-19. Sources were T cells, B-cell-depleted T cells, or PBMCs; the material itself was cDNA or gDNA.

How the authors handled the data: Cell counts per sample came from amplifying reference gene primers. Clones were sequenced by immunoSEQ multiplex PCR, and TCRdb holds only the in-frame ones, with some missing. That table supplies the V and J calls and clone size; D and trimming were determined from the DNA. The data contain approximately 220,000 clones, around nine tenths of them seen just once; the ten biggest clones take up 0.55% to 0.75%. The CDR3 covers 14 residues. Germline values: CDR1 SGHRS, CDR2 YFSETQ. V lost 7 bases and J 6 bases, leaving 19 bases between the germline ends. The sequence derives from a man between 35 and 55 years old with acute or convalescent COVID-19. V and J are TRBV5-1 and TRBJ2-5; possible D gene TRBD1, 6 bases. Sequenced: peripheral blood. The CDR3 loop is CASRPGTSEQTQYF. CDR3 DNA: TGCGCCAGCCGCCCCGGGACATCTGAACAGACCCAGTACTTC.